One sample yielded the 17 T cell receptor beta chains listed below, sequenced in a study of human T cells and chemical hapten exposure. TCRdb re-analysed the RACE reads in MiXCR, keeping a single row per CDR3 protein. The sample includes approximately 340,000 distinct CDR3 sequences, 6% to 8.5% of them seen just once. Time point in this sample: patch test 1, 2 weeks after DPC sensitization. As for treatment: therapeutic diphenylcyclopropenone sensitization with weekly scalp DPC. The specimen was whole blood, collected in connection with sensitization to the hapten diphenylcyclopropenone (DPC). Receptors originate from a woman between 18 and 29 years old with alopecia areata. Some clones in this sample may be carry-over from other donors' samples.

The sample holds many counts of this clonotype. The V call is TRBV4-1, the J call TRBJ1-1, with unresolved D. V lost 0 bases and J 0 bases, leaving 8 bases between the germline ends. The CDR3 consists of 15 residues. In germline, CDR1 is MGHRA, CDR2 YSYEKL. CDR3 residues: CASSQDEQLNTEAFF. CDR3 coding DNA: TGCGCCAGCAGCCAAGATGAACAGCTGAACACTGAAGCTTTCTTT.

This clonotype occurred many times. The chain is built from TRBV20-1 and TRBJ2-3, with TRBD1 matching over 9 bases. Germline values: CDR1 DFQATT, CDR2 SNEGSKA (reference sequence). The V and J ends lost 1 base and 7 bases, in that order; junction bases with no gene match: 3. The CDR3 loop spans 13 amino acids. The CDR3 sequence: CSARGDRANTQYF. For the CDR3, the DNA is TGCAGTGCTAGAGGGGACAGGGCAAATACGCAGTATTTT.

The CDR3 DNA reads TGTGCCAGCAGCGTAACAGGGAATTCACCCCTCCACTTT. Its protein product is CASSVTGNSPLHF. The chain employs TRBV12-3 or TRBV12-4 and TRBJ1-6; a weak D match, TRBD1 (6 bases). This CDR3 has 13 residues. V lost 6 bases to trimming and J lost 7 bases, with 10 bases between them.

The chain couples TRBV5-1 to TRBJ2-1, with 9 bases aligning to TRBD1. From germline, CDR1 is SGHRS and CDR2 YFSETQ. The CDR3 totals 15 residues. Trimming removed 4 bases from V and 5 bases from J; junction bases left unmatched: 7. Here the CDR3 reads CASSTPGQGHNEQFF. CDR3 nucleotides: TGCGCCAGCAGCACACCTGGACAGGGGCACAATGAGCAGTTCTTC.

This clonotype was seen a handful of times. The V gene is TRBV2, the J gene TRBJ1-2; no firm D call. The V and J ends lost 2 bases and 5 bases respectively, with 6 bases between them. The CDR3 covers 12 residues. Germline CDR1 is SNHLY and CDR2 is FYNNEI. CDR3 protein: CASSEQQYGYTF. The CDR3 nucleotides read TGTGCCAGCAGTGAACAGCAGTATGGCTACACCTTC.

The chain employs TRBV12-3 or TRBV12-4 and TRBJ1-3, with a possible D match to TRBD1 (5 bases). V was cut by 4 bases and J by 0 bases, with 13 bases left in between. This CDR3 is 16 amino acids long. CDR3 nucleotide sequence: TGTGCCAGCAGTTACAGGAAATCTTTCTCTGGAAACACCATATATTTT. This gives the protein CASSYRKSFSGNTIYF.

The sample holds many counts of this clonotype. The chain combines TRBV7-2 with TRBJ2-3; D gene uncertain. The ends were cut back, 3 bases at V and 2 bases at J, with 12 bases in the middle. CDR1 and CDR2 from the germline V gene are SGHTA and FQGNSA. This CDR3 has 15 residues. The DNA for the CDR3 is TGTGCCAGCAGCTTCCAAGCCATATCCACAGATACGCAGTATTTT. Translated: CASSFQAISTDTQYF.

The rearrangement uses TRBV9 and TRBJ2-7; possible D gene TRBD1, 6 bases. The length of the CDR3 is 14 residues. CDR1 and CDR2 from the germline V gene are SGDLS and YYNGEE. Trimming removed 6 bases at V and 0 bases at J, with 13 bases between. This chain's CDR3 is CASNPRQDSYEQYF. CDR3 nucleotide sequence: TGTGCCAGCAACCCAAGACAGGACTCCTACGAGCAGTACTTC.

This clonotype was found many times. This rearrangement joins TRBV11-2 to TRBJ1-3; no reliable D call. V lost 3 bases and J lost 9, with 9 bases in between. The CDR3 has 12 amino acids. Germline V gene sequence: CDR1 SGHAT, CDR2 FQNNGV. As DNA, the CDR3 is TGTGCCAGCAGCTTTGTGGGCGGCACCATATATTTT. This gives the protein CASSFVGGTIYF.

There are many counts of this clonotype. The chain joins TRBV18 to TRBJ1-1, with D tentatively TRBD1 (5 bases). The CDR3 sequence is 11 residues long. The V end lost 3 bases, the J end lost 7 bases, and 6 bases lay between the germline ends. CDR1 is KGHSH, CDR2 LQKENI, per germline. In DNA form, the CDR3 reads TGTGCCAGCTCACCGCAGGGTGAAGCTTTCTTT. The encoded protein is CASSPQGEAFF.

This clonotype has at least ten counts. The chain joins TRBV20-1 to TRBJ1-3, with 8 bases fitting TRBD1. The CDR3 is 13 amino acids. J gave up 8 bases and V 5 bases, and 8 bases lay outside the gene matches. CDR1 DFQATT and CDR2 SNEGSKA come from the germline V gene (reference sequence). The CDR3 sequence: CSAPQGAVDTIYF. DNA for the CDR3: TGCAGTGCTCCGCAGGGGGCGGTGGACACCATATATTTT.

This clonotype was picked up many times. The chain joins TRBV9 to TRBJ1-6, with TRBD1 matching 8 bases. This CDR3 comprises 13 residues. CDR1 and CDR2 (germline): SGDLS, YYNGEE. With 3 bases clipped from V and 9 bases from J, the junction kept 2 bases outside the gene matches. CDR3 bases: TGTGCCAGCAGCGGAGACAGGGGTTCACCCCTCCACTTT. This encodes CASSGDRGSPLHF.

This clonotype was counted only a few times. A read error may produce the germline difference seen at one junction end. This chain uses TRBV11-2 with TRBJ1-5; a weak D match, TRBD1 (5 bases). Germline CDR1 SGHAT, CDR2 FQNNGV. This CDR3 is built from 14 residues. The CDR3 DNA reads TGTGCCAGCACCTTACAGGACTACAATCAGCCCCAGCATTTT. Its protein is CASTLQDYNQPQHF.

J is TRBJ1-6 and V is TRBV6-5; 8 bases are a match to TRBD1. The V and J ends lost 5 bases and 6 bases, in that order; junction bases with no gene match: 9. From germline, CDR1 is MNHEY and CDR2 SVGAGI. The CDR3 totals 16 residues. The CDR3 spells CASSPDRASRNSPLHF. The CDR3, as DNA: TGTGCCAGCAGTCCGGACAGGGCTTCCCGTAATTCACCCCTCCACTTT.

The chain is built from TRBV12-3 or TRBV12-4 and TRBJ1-1, with a possible D match to TRBD1 (5 bases). CDR3 length: 13 residues. V lost 5 bases to trimming and J lost 6 bases, with 13 bases between them. CDR3 DNA: TGTGCCAGCAGTCCGGGGGGGATAGCTGAAGCTTTCTTT. This encodes CASSPGGIAEAFF.

This clonotype was counted at least ten times. The V and J genes are TRBV29-1 and TRBJ2-1, with no clear D. Between the trimmed V and J ends, which lost 0 bases and 0 bases, there was a span of 6 bases. The CDR3 covers 14 residues. Germline V gives CDR1 SQVTM, CDR2 ANQGSEA. CDR3 coding DNA: TGCAGCGTTGAAGACCCCAGCTCCTACAATGAGCAGTTCTTC. Amino acids: CSVEDPSSYNEQFF.

V usage is TRBV5-1 and J usage is TRBJ2-2, with 9 bases matching TRBD2. Germline CDR1 is SGHRS and CDR2 is YFSETQ. The CDR3 loop spans 15 amino acids. J gave up 4 bases and V 4 bases, and 5 bases lay outside the gene matches. The DNA for the CDR3 is TGCGCCAGCAGCGCTTCTAGCGGGGTCACCGGGGAGCTGTTTTTT. The encoded protein is CASSASSGVTGELFF.